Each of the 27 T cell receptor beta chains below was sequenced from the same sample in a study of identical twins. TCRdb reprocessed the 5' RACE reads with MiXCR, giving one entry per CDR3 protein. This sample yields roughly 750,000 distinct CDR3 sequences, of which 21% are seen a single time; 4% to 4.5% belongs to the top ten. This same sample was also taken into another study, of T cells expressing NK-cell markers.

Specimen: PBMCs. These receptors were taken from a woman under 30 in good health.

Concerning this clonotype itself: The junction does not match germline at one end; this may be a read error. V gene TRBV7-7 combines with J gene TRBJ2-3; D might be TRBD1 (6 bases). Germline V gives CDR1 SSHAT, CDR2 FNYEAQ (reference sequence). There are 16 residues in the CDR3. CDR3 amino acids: CASSPRQDGPPDTQYF. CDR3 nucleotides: TGTGCTAGCAGCCCCCGACAGGATGGTCCGCCAGATACGCAGTATTTT. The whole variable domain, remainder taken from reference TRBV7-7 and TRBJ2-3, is GAGVSQSPRYKVTKRGQDVTLRCDPISSHATLYWYQQALGQGPEFLTYFNYEAQPDKSGLPSDRFSAERPEGSISTLTIQRTEQRDSAMYRCASSPRQDGPPDTQYFGPGTRLTVL.

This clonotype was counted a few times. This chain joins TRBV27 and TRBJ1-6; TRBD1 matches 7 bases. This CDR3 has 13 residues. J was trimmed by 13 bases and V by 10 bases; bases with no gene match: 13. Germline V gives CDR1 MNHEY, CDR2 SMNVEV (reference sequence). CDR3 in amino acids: CATGGQFQFPLHF. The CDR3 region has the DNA TGTGCCACCGGGGGACAGTTCCAGTTTCCCCTCCACTTT.

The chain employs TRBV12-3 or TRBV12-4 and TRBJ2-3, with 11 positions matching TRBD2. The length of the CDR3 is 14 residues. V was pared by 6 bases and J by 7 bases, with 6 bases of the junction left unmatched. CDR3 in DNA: TGTGCCAGCAGCCGACTAGCGGGGACGTATACGCAGTATTTT. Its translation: CASSRLAGTYTQYF.

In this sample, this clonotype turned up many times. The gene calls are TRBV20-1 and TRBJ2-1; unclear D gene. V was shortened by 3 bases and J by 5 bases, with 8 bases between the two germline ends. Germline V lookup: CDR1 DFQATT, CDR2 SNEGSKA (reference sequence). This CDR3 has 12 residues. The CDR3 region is CSASPSHNEQFF. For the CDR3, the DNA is TGCAGTGCTAGTCCGTCCCACAATGAGCAGTTCTTC.

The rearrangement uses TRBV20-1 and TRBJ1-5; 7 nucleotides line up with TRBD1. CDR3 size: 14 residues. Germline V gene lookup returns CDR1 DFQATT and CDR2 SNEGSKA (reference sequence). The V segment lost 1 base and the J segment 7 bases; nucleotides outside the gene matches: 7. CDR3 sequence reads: CSARVRGPGQPQHF. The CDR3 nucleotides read TGCAGTGCTAGAGTGAGGGGGCCCGGGCAGCCCCAGCATTTT.

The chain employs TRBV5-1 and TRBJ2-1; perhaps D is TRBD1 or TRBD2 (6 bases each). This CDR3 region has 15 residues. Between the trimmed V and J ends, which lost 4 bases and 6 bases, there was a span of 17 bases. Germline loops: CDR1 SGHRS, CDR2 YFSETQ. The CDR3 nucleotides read TGCGCCAGCAGCCCTCTTCCGGGGGCCGGCAATGAGCAGTTCTTC. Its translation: CASSPLPGAGNEQFF.

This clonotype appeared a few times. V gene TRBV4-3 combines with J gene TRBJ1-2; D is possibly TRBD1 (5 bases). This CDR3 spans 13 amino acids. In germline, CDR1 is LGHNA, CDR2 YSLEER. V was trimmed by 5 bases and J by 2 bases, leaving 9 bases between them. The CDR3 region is CASSVTENYGYTF. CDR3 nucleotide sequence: TGCGCCAGCAGCGTGACAGAGAACTATGGCTACACCTTC.

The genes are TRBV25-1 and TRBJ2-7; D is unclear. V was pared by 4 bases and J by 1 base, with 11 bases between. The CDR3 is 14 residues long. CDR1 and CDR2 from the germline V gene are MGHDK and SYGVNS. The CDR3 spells CASSVPVTSYEQYF. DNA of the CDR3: TGTGCCAGCAGTGTGCCAGTAACTTCCTACGAGCAGTACTTC.

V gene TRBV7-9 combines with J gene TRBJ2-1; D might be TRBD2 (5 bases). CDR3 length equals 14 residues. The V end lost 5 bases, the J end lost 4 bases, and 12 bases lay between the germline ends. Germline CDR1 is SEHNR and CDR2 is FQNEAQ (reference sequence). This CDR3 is CASSRKEVYNEQFF. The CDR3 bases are TGTGCCAGCAGCCGCAAGGAGGTTTACAATGAGCAGTTCTTC.

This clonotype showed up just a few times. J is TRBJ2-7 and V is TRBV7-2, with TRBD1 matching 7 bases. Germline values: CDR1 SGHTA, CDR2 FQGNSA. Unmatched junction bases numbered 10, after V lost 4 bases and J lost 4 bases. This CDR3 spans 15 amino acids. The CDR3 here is CASSSVPGTDYEQYF. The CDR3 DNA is TGTGCCAGCAGCTCCGTCCCCGGGACAGATTACGAGCAGTACTTC.

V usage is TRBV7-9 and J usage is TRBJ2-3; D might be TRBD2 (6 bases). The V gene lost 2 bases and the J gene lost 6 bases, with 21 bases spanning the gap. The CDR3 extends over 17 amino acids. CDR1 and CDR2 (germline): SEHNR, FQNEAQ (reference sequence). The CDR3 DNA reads TGTGCCAGCAGCTTACAGGCGGGGAACATCCCTGGCGATACGCAGTATTTT. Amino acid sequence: CASSLQAGNIPGDTQYF.

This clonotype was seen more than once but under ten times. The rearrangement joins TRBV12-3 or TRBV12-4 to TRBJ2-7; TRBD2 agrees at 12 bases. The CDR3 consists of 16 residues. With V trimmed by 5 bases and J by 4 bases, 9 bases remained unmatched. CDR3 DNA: TGTGCCAGCAGTCCGAGACTAGCGGGGGATCCGTACGAGCAGTACTTC. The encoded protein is CASSPRLAGDPYEQYF.

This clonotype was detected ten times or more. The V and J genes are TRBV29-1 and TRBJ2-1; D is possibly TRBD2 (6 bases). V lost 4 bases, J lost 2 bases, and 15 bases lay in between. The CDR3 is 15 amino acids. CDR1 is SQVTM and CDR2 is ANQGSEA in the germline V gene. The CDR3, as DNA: TGCAGCGTTGGAGGTTCGTCTAGCGCCTACAATGAGCAGTTCTTC. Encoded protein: CSVGGSSSAYNEQFF.

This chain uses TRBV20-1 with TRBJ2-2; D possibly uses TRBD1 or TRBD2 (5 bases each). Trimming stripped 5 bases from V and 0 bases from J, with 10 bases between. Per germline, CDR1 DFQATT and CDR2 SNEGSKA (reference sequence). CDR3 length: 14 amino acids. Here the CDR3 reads CSAWDLPNTGELFF. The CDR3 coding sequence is TGCAGTGCTTGGGACCTCCCGAACACCGGGGAGCTGTTTTTT.

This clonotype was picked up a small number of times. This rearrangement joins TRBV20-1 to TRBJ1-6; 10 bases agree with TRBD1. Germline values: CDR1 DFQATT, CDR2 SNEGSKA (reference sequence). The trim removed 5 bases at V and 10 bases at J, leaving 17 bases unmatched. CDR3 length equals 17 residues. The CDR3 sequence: CSASGTGATARESPLHF. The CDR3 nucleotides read TGCAGTGCTTCTGGGACAGGGGCCACTGCGAGGGAATCACCCCTCCACTTT.

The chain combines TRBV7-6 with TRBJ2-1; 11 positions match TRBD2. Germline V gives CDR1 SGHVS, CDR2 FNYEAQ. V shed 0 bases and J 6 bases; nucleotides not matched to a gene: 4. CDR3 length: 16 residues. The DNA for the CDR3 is TGTGCCAGCAGCTTAGCAGGGACTAGCGGCTTCAATGAGCAGTTCTTC. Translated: CASSLAGTSGFNEQFF.

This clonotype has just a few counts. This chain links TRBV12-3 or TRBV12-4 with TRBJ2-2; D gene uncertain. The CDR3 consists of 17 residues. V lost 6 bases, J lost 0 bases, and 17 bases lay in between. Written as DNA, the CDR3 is TGTGCCAGCAGGCAAACACAATACTCTTCGAACACCGGGGAGCTGTTTTTT. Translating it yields CASRQTQYSSNTGELFF.

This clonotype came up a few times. CDR3 protein: CASSLAPGLAGGPVEQYF. The CDR3 bases are TGTGCCAGCAGCTTAGCCCCGGGACTAGCGGGAGGGCCTGTTGAGCAGTACTTC. The rearrangement uses TRBV11-1 and TRBJ2-7, with 16 bases fitting TRBD2. The CDR3 runs 18 residues. Germline V gene data show CDR1 as SGHAT and CDR2 as FQDESV (reference sequence). V trimming: 0 bases; J trimming: 7 bases; junction bases outside the gene matches: 9.

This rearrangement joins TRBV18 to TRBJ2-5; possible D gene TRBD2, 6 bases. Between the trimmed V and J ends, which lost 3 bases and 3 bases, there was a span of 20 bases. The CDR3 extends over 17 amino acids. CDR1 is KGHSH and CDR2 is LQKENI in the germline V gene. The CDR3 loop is CASSPAPGLEQEETQYF. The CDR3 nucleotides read TGTGCCAGCTCACCTGCTCCGGGACTCGAGCAAGAAGAGACCCAGTACTTC.

This CDR3 is CASRSARSGGPFSSYNEQFF. For the CDR3, the DNA is TGTGCCAGCAGGTCCGCGCGGAGCGGGGGCCCCTTTAGCTCCTACAATGAGCAGTTCTTC. V and J are TRBV12-3 or TRBV12-4 and TRBJ2-1; 8 bases are shared with TRBD2. The CDR3 consists of 20 residues. V lost 6 bases, J lost 0 bases, and 19 bases stayed unmatched.

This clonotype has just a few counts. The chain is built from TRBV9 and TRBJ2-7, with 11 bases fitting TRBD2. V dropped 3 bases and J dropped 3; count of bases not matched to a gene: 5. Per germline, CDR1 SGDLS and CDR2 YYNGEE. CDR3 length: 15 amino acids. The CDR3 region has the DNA TGTGCCAGCAGCGCGCTAGCGGGAGGACACTACGAGCAGTACTTC. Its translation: CASSALAGGHYEQYF.

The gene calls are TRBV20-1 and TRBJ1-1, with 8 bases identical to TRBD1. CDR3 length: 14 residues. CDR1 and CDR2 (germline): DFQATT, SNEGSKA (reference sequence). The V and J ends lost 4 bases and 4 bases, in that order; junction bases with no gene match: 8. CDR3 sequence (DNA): TGCAGTGCTACCCAGACAGGACAGGGCACTGAAGCTTTCTTT. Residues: CSATQTGQGTEAFF.

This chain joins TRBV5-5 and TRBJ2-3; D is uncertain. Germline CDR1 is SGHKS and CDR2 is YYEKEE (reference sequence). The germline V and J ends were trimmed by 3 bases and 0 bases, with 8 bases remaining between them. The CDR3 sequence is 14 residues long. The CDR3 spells CASSSWPSTDTQYF. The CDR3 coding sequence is TGTGCCAGCAGCTCTTGGCCGAGCACAGATACGCAGTATTTT.

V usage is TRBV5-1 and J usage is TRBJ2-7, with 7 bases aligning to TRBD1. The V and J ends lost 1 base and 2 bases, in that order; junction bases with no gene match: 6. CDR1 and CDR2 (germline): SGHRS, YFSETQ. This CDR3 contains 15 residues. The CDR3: CASSLPGTAAYEQYF. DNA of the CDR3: TGCGCCAGCAGCTTGCCCGGGACAGCAGCCTACGAGCAGTACTTC.

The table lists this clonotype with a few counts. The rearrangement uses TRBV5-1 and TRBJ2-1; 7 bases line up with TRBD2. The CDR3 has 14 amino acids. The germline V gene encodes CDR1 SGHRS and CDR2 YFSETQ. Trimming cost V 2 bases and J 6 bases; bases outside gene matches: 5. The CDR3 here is CASSFAGEGNEQFF. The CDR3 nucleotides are TGCGCCAGCAGCTTTGCTGGGGAGGGCAATGAGCAGTTCTTC.

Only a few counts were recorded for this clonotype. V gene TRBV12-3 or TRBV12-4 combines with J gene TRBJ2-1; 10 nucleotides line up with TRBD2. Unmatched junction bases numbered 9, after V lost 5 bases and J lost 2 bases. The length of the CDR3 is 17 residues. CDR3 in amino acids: CASSPGGSGRAYNEQFF. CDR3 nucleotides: TGTGCCAGCAGTCCGGGGGGGAGCGGGAGGGCCTACAATGAGCAGTTCTTC.

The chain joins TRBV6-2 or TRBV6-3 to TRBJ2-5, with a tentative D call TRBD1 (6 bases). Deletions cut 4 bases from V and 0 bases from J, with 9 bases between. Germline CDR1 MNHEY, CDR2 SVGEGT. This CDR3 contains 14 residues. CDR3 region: CASSSGVYQETQYF. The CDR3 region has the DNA TGTGCCAGCAGTTCAGGGGTCTACCAAGAGACCCAGTACTTC.